This TCR beta chain stems from a study of CD8 T cells in acute hepatitis C reinfection. Study-level findings and limits: About a dozen public clonotypes were found regardless of outcome. Diversity was high, without significant differences between resolver and chronic groups.

About this clone itself: Its antigen is still unknown.

The sample's time point: naive CD8 control sorted from an acute-time-point sample. Sequencing was performed with immunoSEQ multiplex PCR; in TCRdb, only in-frame clones are kept and a portion is missing. The table records around 36,000 clones, approximately 83% of them present only once. The CDR3 is 15 amino acids. CDR1 is SGHNT, CDR2 YENEEA, per germline. V was clipped by 3 bases and J by 3 bases; unmatched bases: 5. The V gene is TRBV11-3, the J gene TRBJ2-1; TRBD1 agrees at 7 bases. The receptor was isolated from a woman under 30 who spontaneously cleared hepatitis C infection. The specimen sequenced was naive CD8+ T cells from PBMCs. As DNA, the CDR3 is TGTGCCAGCAGCTTGGGCCGGGACAGCTACAATGAGCAGTTCTTC. Translating it yields CASSLGRDSYNEQFF. The entire variable domain, with the rest obtained from reference TRBV11-3 and TRBJ2-1, is as follows: EAGVVQSPRYKIIEKKQPVAFWCNPISGHNTLYWYLQNLGQGPELLIRYENEEAVDDSQLPKDRFSAERLKGVDSTLKIQPAELGDSAVYLCASSLGRDSYNEQFFGPGTRLTVL.